A single sample gave rise to the 20 T cell receptor beta chains below, sequenced in a study. TCRdb re-analysed the RT-PCR reads in MiXCR, keeping a single row per CDR3 protein. The table records hundreds of thousands of distinct CDR3 sequences, 12% to 15% of them present only once. What was sequenced was memory CD4+ T cells from blood. The receptors stem from a female donor in good health, serving as a healthy control.

The rearrangement uses TRBV27 and TRBJ1-2, with D possibly matching TRBD1 (5 bases). Germline CDR1 is MNHEY and CDR2 is SMNVEV (reference sequence). The CDR3 loop spans 15 amino acids. V lost 6 bases to trimming and J lost 5 bases, with 19 bases between them. CDR3: CASSSQTGTEYGYTF. Written as DNA, the CDR3 is TGTGCCAGCAGCTCTCAAACCGGGACGGAATATGGCTACACCTTC.

In its sample, this clonotype was seen a few times. At one boundary the junction diverges from the germline segment, which might be a read error. CDR3 sequence: CASTQWTGSNYGYTF. In DNA form, the CDR3 reads TGTGCCAGCACCCAATGGACAGGGTCTAACTATGGCTACACCTTC. V usage is TRBV3-1 and J usage is TRBJ1-2, with 8 nucleotides matching TRBD1. This CDR3 is 15 amino acids long. Germline V gene data show CDR1 as LGHDT and CDR2 as YNNKEL (reference sequence).

This clonotype was seen a few times. V is TRBV6-6 and J is TRBJ2-5, with TRBD2 as a possible D gene (6 bases). V gave up 6 bases and J gave up 1 base, with 12 bases separating them. The CDR3 contains 14 residues. Germline V gene sequence: CDR1 MNHNY, CDR2 SVGAGI (reference sequence). CDR3 sequence reads: CASRWGLSQETQYF. The CDR3 DNA sequence: TGTGCCAGCAGATGGGGACTGTCCCAAGAGACCCAGTACTTC.

This sequence joins TRBV5-5 and TRBJ1-1; D is unclear. V lost 4 bases and J lost 1, with 17 bases in between. Germline CDR1 reads SGHKS; CDR2 reads YYEKEE (reference sequence). The CDR3 has 16 amino acids. DNA for the CDR3: TGTGCCAGCAGCCCCGACACGACGGTCCGGAACACTGAAGCTTTCTTT. Protein sequence: CASSPDTTVRNTEAFF.

This clonotype was seen at least ten times. The gene calls are TRBV6-5 and TRBJ1-2; D remains unclear. The CDR3 runs 13 residues. V lost 5 bases and J 0 bases, leaving 7 bases between the germline ends. Germline V gene sequence: CDR1 MNHEY, CDR2 SVGAGI. This CDR3 is CASSPGPNYGYTF. In nucleotides, the CDR3 is TGTGCCAGCAGTCCCGGACCTAACTATGGCTACACCTTC.

This clonotype has more than one count but fewer than ten. Since a much larger clone is just one base distant, this may be a read error. The CDR3 protein is CASRDRDGDAEQYF. CDR3 bases: TGCGCCAGCAGGGATCGGGACGGCGACGCAGAGCAGTACTTC. The genes are TRBV5-1 and TRBJ2-7; D is tentatively TRBD1 or TRBD2 (5 bases each). Germline assignment: CDR1 SGHRS and CDR2 YFSETQ. CDR3 length: 14 amino acids. The germline V and J ends were trimmed by 5 bases and 7 bases, with 19 bases remaining between them.

This clonotype was seen many times. The rearrangement links TRBV20-1 to TRBJ2-1; D uncertain. CDR3 length equals 12 residues. V lost 6 bases to trimming and J lost 8 bases, with 14 bases between them. Germline V gives CDR1 DFQATT, CDR2 SNEGSKA (reference sequence). The CDR3, as DNA: TGCAGTGCCAGGACCGCGATATATGAGCAGTTCTTC. This sequence encodes CSARTAIYEQFF.

The chain has TRBV7-9 and TRBJ2-7, with D maybe TRBD1 (6 bases). Between the trimmed V and J ends, which lost 2 bases and 4 bases, there was a span of 18 bases. The germline gives CDR1 SEHNR, CDR2 FQNEAQ (reference sequence). The CDR3 length is 16 residues. This chain's CDR3 is CASSLPRTGLDYEQYF. CDR3 DNA: TGTGCCAGCAGCTTACCGAGAACAGGGTTGGATTACGAGCAGTACTTC.

The sample holds a few counts of this clonotype. The chain has TRBV3-1 and TRBJ1-2; 9 bases align to TRBD1. Germline CDR1 and CDR2: LGHDT and YNNKEL (reference sequence). V shed 5 bases and J 4 bases; nucleotides not matched to a gene: 8. The length of the CDR3 is 15 residues. CDR3 nucleotides: TGTGCCAGCAGCTTACAGGGGGCTGATGGCTATGGCTACACCTTC. It translates to CASSLQGADGYGYTF.

This chain joins TRBV7-2 and TRBJ2-5, with D perhaps TRBD2 (7 bases). CDR3 length equals 17 residues. Trimming pared 1 base from V and 5 bases from J, leaving 20 bases between. Germline assignment: CDR1 SGHTA and CDR2 FQGNSA. CDR3 in amino acids: CASSLVGGGLAVETQYF. DNA for the CDR3: TGTGCCAGCAGCTTAGTTGGGGGGGGGCTAGCGGTCGAGACCCAGTACTTC.

This clonotype was counted only a few times. The chain recombines TRBV5-6 with TRBJ2-5, with TRBD1 as a possible D gene (5 bases). V lost 3 bases and J 5 bases, leaving 11 bases between the germline ends. The CDR3 contains 13 residues. Germline lookup yields CDR1 SGHDT and CDR2 YYEEEE. The CDR3 nucleotides are TGTGCCAGCAGCTCAGGGATTTGGGAGACCCAGTACTTC. This gives the protein CASSSGIWETQYF. Combining the CDR3 with reference TRBV5-6 and TRBJ2-5 gives the whole variable domain DAGVTQSPTHLIKTRGQQVTLRCSPKSGHDTVSWYQQALGQGPQFIFQYYEEEERQRGNFPDRFSGHQFPNYSSELNVNALLLGDSALYLCASSSGIWETQYFGPGTRLLVL.

This sequence joins TRBV27 and TRBJ2-7; 7 bases are shared with TRBD1. In germline, CDR1 is MNHEY, CDR2 SMNVEV (reference sequence). V gave up 6 bases and J gave up 5 bases; unmatched junction bases: 13. There are 15 residues in the CDR3. The CDR3 DNA sequence: TGTGCCAGCAGACTTATGACAGGGAACCCCCACGAGCAGTACTTC. Its protein is CASRLMTGNPHEQYF.

This clonotype was seen ten or more times. V is TRBV28 and J is TRBJ2-2; a possible D gene is TRBD2 (7 bases). The germline V gene has CDR1 MDHEN and CDR2 SYDVKM. The CDR3 has 15 amino acids. Deletions cut 6 bases from V and 4 bases from J, with 15 bases between. In DNA, the CDR3 is TGTGCCAGCAGGGTACCGGGGGGCGGCACCGGGGAGCTGTTTTTT. Its protein is CASRVPGGGTGELFF.

The chain joins TRBV4-3 to TRBJ2-5; 9 bases are shared with TRBD2. Germline lookup yields CDR1 LGHNA and CDR2 YSLEER. The CDR3 has 17 residues. J gave up 1 base and V 0 bases, and 6 bases lay outside the gene matches. The CDR3 region has the DNA TGCGCCAGCAGCCAAGATACCGCTAGCGGGGTCCAAGAGACCCAGTACTTC. Its translation: CASSQDTASGVQETQYF.

This clonotype has a count of ten or more. V and J are TRBV20-1 and TRBJ2-3; TRBD1 matches 7 bases. The CDR3 is made up of 13 amino acids. V was pared by 3 bases and J by 5 bases, with 5 bases of the junction left unmatched. Germline lookup yields CDR1 DFQATT and CDR2 SNEGSKA (reference sequence). In nucleotides, the CDR3 is TGCAGTGCTAGTAACAGGGGCGGAGATACGCAGTATTTT. Encoded protein: CSASNRGGDTQYF.

The V and J genes are TRBV7-9 and TRBJ2-1; TRBD1 aligns across 7 bases. This CDR3 has 17 residues. Trimming removed 7 bases from V and 3 bases from J; junction bases left unmatched: 15. In germline, CDR1 is SEHNR, CDR2 FQNEAQ (reference sequence). CDR3 nucleotide sequence: TGTGCCAGCATCATCGGGTCGACAGGGAGTATCTACAATGAGCAGTTCTTC. Translating gives CASIIGSTGSIYNEQFF.

As concerns this clonotype: Germline and junction disagree at one end, which may indicate a read error. This chain joins TRBV19 and TRBJ2-1, with TRBD1 matching over 11 bases. CDR1 and CDR2 (germline): LNHDA, SQIVND (reference sequence). CDR3 length equals 15 residues. The CDR3 nucleotides are TGTGCCAGTAGACCCGGGACAGGGGGTTACAGTGAGCAGTTCTTC. Translating it yields CASRPGTGGYSEQFF.

V usage is TRBV19 and J usage is TRBJ2-2; possibly TRBD2 for D (5 bases). Deletions cut 3 bases from V and 5 bases from J, with 10 bases between. This CDR3 spans 14 amino acids. The germline CDR1 and CDR2 sequences are LNHDA and SQIVND (reference sequence). CDR3 amino acids: CASSMEGSTGELFF. CDR3 nucleotide sequence: TGTGCCAGTAGTATGGAAGGGAGTACCGGGGAGCTGTTTTTT.

Only a few counts were recorded for this clonotype. The chain is built from TRBV7-9 and TRBJ2-1; the D gene could be TRBD1 or TRBD2 (5 bases each). The CDR3 is 14 residues long. CDR1 SEHNR and CDR2 FQNEAQ come from the germline V gene (reference sequence). V dropped 8 bases and J dropped 4 bases, with 15 bases sitting between them. The CDR3 DNA reads as TGTGCCAGCGGACTCGGGGACCCATACAATGAGCAGTTCTTC. Its translation is CASGLGDPYNEQFF.

The sample holds a few counts of this clonotype. The chain carries TRBV15 and TRBJ1-1; D is ambiguous. V was trimmed by 0 bases and J by 5 bases, leaving 7 bases between them. Germline V gives CDR1 LNHNV, CDR2 YYDKDF (reference sequence). The CDR3 is 13 amino acids. The CDR3 region is CATSRDVGTEAFF. The CDR3 DNA is TGTGCCACCAGCAGAGACGTGGGAACTGAAGCTTTCTTT.